The 27 T cell receptor beta chains below were found in one sample sequenced in a study of cytomegalovirus exposure and HLA in healthy donors. Both 60 Vbeta primers and 13 Jbeta primers went into the PCR. Assay used: immunoSEQ multiplex PCR; TCRdb lists only in-frame clones, some missing. The sample yields some 180,000 clones, around 80% seen once. The sequencing sample was made of PBMCs. Source of these receptors: a man between 18 and 35 years old in good health and CMV-seronegative.

The V gene is TRBV6-5, the J gene TRBJ1-4; perhaps TRBD1 as D (6 bases). CDR3 length equals 15 residues. CDR1 MNHEY and CDR2 SVGAGI come from the germline V gene. Between the trimmed V and J ends, which lost 7 bases and 8 bases, there was a span of 20 bases. CDR3 DNA: TGTGCCAGCACTGGGGGGGGCCATAGGGGGGAAAAACTGTTTTTT. Translated, it gives CASTGGGHRGEKLFF.

CDR3 DNA sequence: TGCGCCAGCAGCCCGGGACTAGCGGGGAAGGGGACCCAGTACTTC. Translation: CASSPGLAGKGTQYF. The chain has TRBV4-1 and TRBJ2-5; TRBD2 matches at 13 bases. V trimming: 4 bases; J trimming: 7 bases; junction bases outside the gene matches: 6. The CDR3 has 15 residues. Germline values: CDR1 MGHRA, CDR2 YSYEKL.

This clone occurred a few times. The chain joins TRBV7-2 to TRBJ2-7; TRBD1 agrees at 11 bases. Per germline, CDR1 SGHTA and CDR2 FQGNSA. With 5 bases clipped from V and 2 bases from J, the junction kept 8 bases outside the gene matches. The CDR3 is 16 amino acids. The CDR3 DNA reads as TGTGCCAGCAGCATATTCGGGACAGGGGGAACCTACGAGCAGTACTTC. Its protein product is CASSIFGTGGTYEQYF.

The V and J genes are TRBV4-3 and TRBJ2-5; 13 positions agree with TRBD2. CDR3 length equals 18 residues. J lost 5 bases, V lost 3 bases, and 12 bases had no gene match. Germline values: CDR1 LGHNA, CDR2 YSLEER. CDR3: CASSQGLAGPQMGETQYF. DNA for the CDR3: TGCGCCAGCAGCCAGGGACTAGCGGGACCCCAAATGGGGGAGACCCAGTACTTC.

This clone came up a few times. The V and J genes are TRBV19 and TRBJ2-2; 9 nucleotides match TRBD1. CDR1 is LNHDA, CDR2 SQIVND, per germline (reference sequence). V lost 4 bases to trimming and J lost 4 bases; unmatched junction nucleotides: 7. The CDR3 loop spans 16 amino acids. CDR3 bases: TGTGCCAGTAGTAGCCCCGGGACAGGGACCACCGGGGAGCTGTTTTTT. Its translation: CASSSPGTGTTGELFF.

This clone was seen a handful of times. The chain carries TRBV11-2 and TRBJ2-3; D is unclear. The germline V gene encodes CDR1 SGHAT and CDR2 FQNNGV. The CDR3 length is 11 residues. Trimming took off 6 bases at V and 8 bases at J, with 9 bases between the two ends. DNA of the CDR3: TGTGCCAGCAGTCCATCGGTTACGCAGTATTTT. Amino acids: CASSPSVTQYF.

This chain uses TRBV30 with TRBJ1-2; 7 bases map to TRBD1. V was clipped by 7 bases and J by 9 bases; unmatched bases: 11. Germline lookup yields CDR1 GTSNPN and CDR2 SVGIG (reference sequence). CDR3 length equals 12 residues. The CDR3 DNA follows: TGTGCCTCAGAAAGGGGGCAGAGGAGCTACACCTTC. This gives the protein CASERGQRSYTF.

The genes are TRBV21-1 and TRBJ2-3; the table assigns TRBD2, which was not confirmed against the DNA. TRBV21-1 is classified as a pseudogene. The CDR3 spans 18 residues. CDR3 sequence: CASSKKETERDSAKTQYF. For the CDR3, the DNA is TGTGCCAGCAGCAAAAAGGAGACCGAGCGGGACTCCGCAAAGACGCAGTATTTT.

This sequence joins TRBV18 and TRBJ2-3; D is uncertain. The V end lost 3 bases, the J end lost 3 bases, and 19 bases lay between the germline ends. Germline lookup yields CDR1 KGHSH and CDR2 LQKENI. The CDR3 loop spans 17 amino acids. The CDR3 loop is CASSPPRRGVNTDTQYF. CDR3 in DNA: TGTGCCAGCTCACCCCCTCGGAGAGGAGTTAATACAGATACGCAGTATTTT.

J is TRBJ2-5 and V is TRBV2, with 10 bases lining up with TRBD2. Germline CDR1 reads SNHLY; CDR2 reads FYNNEI. This CDR3 has 17 residues. With 6 bases clipped from V and 2 bases from J, the junction kept 12 bases outside the gene matches. The CDR3 protein is CASSFDGTSDYQETQYF. DNA of the CDR3: TGTGCCAGCAGCTTTGACGGGACTAGCGATTATCAAGAGACCCAGTACTTC.

The chain combines TRBV6-1 with TRBJ2-1, with 7 bases lining up with TRBD2. This CDR3 is built from 15 residues. Losses at the gene ends were 4 bases for V and 8 bases for J; bases not matched to a gene: 11. The germline V gene has CDR1 MNHNS and CDR2 SASEGT. CDR3 in DNA: TGTGCCAGCAGTGGGAGGGAGGGGCCGCTGGATGAGCAGTTCTTC. Encoded protein: CASSGREGPLDEQFF.

The chain links TRBV7-9 to TRBJ1-6; 8 bases agree with TRBD1. J lost 5 bases, V lost 4 bases, and 4 bases had no gene match. The CDR3 consists of 15 residues. Germline V gene lookup returns CDR1 SEHNR and CDR2 FQNEAQ (reference sequence). In nucleotides, the CDR3 is TGTGCCAGCAGCTGGTGGACAGGGAATAATTCACCCCTCCACTTT. As protein: CASSWWTGNNSPLHF.

The chain joins TRBV11-2 to TRBJ1-1; no clear D gene. Germline CDR1 reads SGHAT; CDR2 reads FQNNGV. The CDR3 extends over 13 amino acids. The V end was cut by 3 bases, the J end by 3 bases, with 8 bases between. The CDR3 DNA reads TGTGCCAGCAGCTTTCCGGGGTACACTGAAGCTTTCTTT. Translation gives CASSFPGYTEAFF.

This clone was seen a few times. This chain uses TRBV5-6 with TRBJ2-4, with 8 bases fitting TRBD1. This CDR3 has 18 amino acids. J lost 0 bases, V lost 1 base, and 9 bases had no gene match. The germline V gene has CDR1 SGHDT and CDR2 YYEEEE. CDR3 region: CASSLYHRGALAKNIQYF. The CDR3 nucleotides are TGTGCCAGCAGCTTGTATCACAGGGGGGCACTAGCCAAAAACATTCAGTACTTC.

This clone occurred a few times. The chain links TRBV6-4 to TRBJ2-1, with 10 positions matching TRBD2. This CDR3 has 16 amino acids. The germline V gene has CDR1 MRHNA and CDR2 SNTAGT. V was clipped by 6 bases and J by 9 bases; unmatched bases: 14. The CDR3 loop is CASSPLAGDRGIEQFF. CDR3 DNA sequence: TGTGCCAGCAGCCCGCTAGCGGGAGATAGGGGCATTGAGCAGTTCTTC.

The chain couples TRBV4-3 to TRBJ1-2; D gene unclear. The CDR3 has 15 residues. Germline V gene lookup returns CDR1 LGHNA and CDR2 YSLEER. Trimming left V 0 bases short and J 4 bases short, with 12 bases between. CDR3 sequence (DNA): TGCGCCAGCAGCCAAGATCCGAATGGCCTCTATGGCTACACCTTC. Translating gives CASSQDPNGLYGYTF.

In regard to this clone: Additional DNA sequences in this sample encode the identical CDR3. The chain recombines TRBV5-1 with TRBJ1-6; 7 bases map to TRBD1. After removal of 3 bases from V and 8 bases from J, the junction contained 17 bases not matched to a gene. This CDR3 has 18 residues. CDR1 is SGHRS and CDR2 is YFSETQ in the germline V gene. Here the CDR3 DNA reads TGCGCCAGCAGCTCCACGACCCCGACAGGGATACTCCATTCACCCCTCCACTTT. This sequence encodes CASSSTTPTGILHSPLHF.

The V gene is TRBV19, the J gene TRBJ2-7, with 9 nucleotides matching TRBD2. CDR3 length: 17 amino acids. The junction had 7 bases not matched to a gene; V was cut back by 0 bases and J by 1 base. Germline lookup yields CDR1 LNHDA and CDR2 SQIVND (reference sequence). CDR3 bases: TGTGCCAGTAGTATAGATTTCTCTAGCGGGATATCCTACGAGCAGTACTTC. It translates to CASSIDFSSGISYEQYF. Supplemented by reference TRBV19 and TRBJ2-7, the full variable domain reads DGGITQSPKYLFRKEGQNVTLSCEQNLNHDAMYWYRQDPGQGLRLIYYSQIVNDFQKGDIAEGYSVSREKKESFPLTVTSAQKNPTAFYLCASSIDFSSGISYEQYFGPGTRLTVT.

V is TRBV4-1 and J is TRBJ2-5, with TRBD2 identical over 7 bases. The CDR3 spans 15 residues. Germline loops: CDR1 MGHRA, CDR2 YSYEKL. V dropped 3 bases and J dropped 1; count of bases not matched to a gene: 5. Written as DNA, the CDR3 is TGCGCCAGCAGCCAGCCGGGACTATTCCAAGAGACCCAGTACTTC. Translated, it gives CASSQPGLFQETQYF.

This chain links TRBV27 with TRBJ2-5, with TRBD2 identical over 7 bases. Unmatched junction bases numbered 0, after V lost 0 bases and J lost 5 bases. This CDR3 comprises 13 residues. The germline gives CDR1 MNHEY, CDR2 SMNVEV (reference sequence). The CDR3 region is CASSLSGGETQYF. Written as DNA, the CDR3 is TGTGCCAGCAGTTTATCGGGAGGGGAGACCCAGTACTTC.

The V call is TRBV13, the J call TRBJ1-1; D gene uncertain. The CDR3 is 14 residues long. Deletions cut 5 bases from V and 1 base from J, with 11 bases between. The germline V gene encodes CDR1 PRHDT and CDR2 FYEKMQ (reference sequence). The CDR3 nucleotides are TGTGCCAGCAGCCTCGACACCTCGAACACTGAAGCTTTCTTT. Translated, it gives CASSLDTSNTEAFF.

This chain links TRBV11-2 with TRBJ2-4; 7 nucleotides match TRBD2. Germline CDR1 SGHAT, CDR2 FQNNGV. V was clipped by 1 base and J by 9 bases; unmatched bases: 6. This CDR3 is built from 14 residues. The DNA for the CDR3 is TGTGCCAGCAGCTTAGGAGGCAGGGAGGGCATTCAGTACTTC. Protein sequence: CASSLGGREGIQYF. Full variable domain (outside the CDR3, taken from reference TRBV11-2 and TRBJ2-4): EAGVAQSPRYKIIEKRQSVAFWCNPISGHATLYWYQQILGQGPKLLIQFQNNGVVDDSQLPKDRFSAERLKGVDSTLKIQPAKLEDSAVYLCASSLGGREGIQYFGAGTRLSVL.

The rearrangement joins TRBV6-1 to TRBJ1-1, with 9 bases identical to TRBD1. CDR1 is MNHNS, CDR2 SASEGT, per germline. The CDR3 has 15 amino acids. Trimming removed 7 bases from V and 0 bases from J; junction bases left unmatched: 6. CDR3 in amino acids: CASKRTGDLNTEAFF. The CDR3 bases are TGTGCCAGCAAGCGGACAGGGGACTTGAACACTGAAGCTTTCTTT.

V and J are TRBV2 and TRBJ2-3, with TRBD2 identical over 12 bases. Trimming removed 7 bases from V and 1 base from J; junction bases left unmatched: 9. This CDR3 has 17 residues. Germline V gene lookup returns CDR1 SNHLY and CDR2 FYNNEI. For the CDR3, the DNA is TGTGCCAGCACCCGGGGTGCTAGCGGGGGGGGCACAGATACGCAGTATTTT. Its translation: CASTRGASGGGTDTQYF.

This clone came up once. The chain employs TRBV6-4 and TRBJ2-1, with D unclear. This CDR3 is 14 amino acids long. Between the trimmed V and J ends, which lost 0 bases and 6 bases, there was a span of 9 bases. The germline V gene encodes CDR1 MRHNA and CDR2 SNTAGT. CDR3 protein: CASSDSMGANEQFF. CDR3 nucleotides: TGTGCCAGCAGTGACTCGATGGGCGCCAATGAGCAGTTCTTC.

The rearrangement uses TRBV30 and TRBJ2-3; D unclear. The germline CDR1 and CDR2 sequences are GTSNPN and SVGIG (reference sequence). Deletions cut 2 bases from V and 0 bases from J, with 9 bases between. The CDR3 spans 14 residues. As DNA, the CDR3 is TGTGCCTGGAGTCTGGGCTATAGCACAGATACGCAGTATTTT. Translating gives CAWSLGYSTDTQYF.

The chain uses TRBV19 and TRBJ2-7, with 7 bases identical to TRBD1. With 8 bases clipped from V and 1 base from J, the junction kept 8 bases outside the gene matches. Germline V gene lookup returns CDR1 LNHDA and CDR2 SQIVND (reference sequence). The CDR3 is made up of 14 amino acids. The DNA for the CDR3 is TGTGCCAGTTCACCAGGGACAGAGTCCTACGAGCAGTACTTC. It encodes CASSPGTESYEQYF.